What follows describes a single TCR beta chain. This record belongs to a study of blood T cell repertoires in COVID-19. Study in general: T cells, B-cell-depleted T cells, or PBMCs supplied cDNA or gDNA.

Per the authors' pipeline: For nucleated cells, counts were estimated from reference gene primer amplification. Profiling relied on immunoSEQ multiplex PCR, and the TCRdb table lists in-frame clones only, not all of them. The V and J calls and the clone size are those of that table, but D and trimming were determined from the DNA. The profile shows more than 300,000 clones, 85% to 95% of them singletons. Unmatched junction bases numbered 2, after V lost 0 bases and J lost 6 bases. Germline V gene data show CDR1 as SGHRS and CDR2 as YFSETQ. This CDR3 has 15 amino acids. Sample: PBMCs or T cells enriched from blood (not recorded which). The chain recombines TRBV5-1 with TRBJ2-7; TRBD2 agrees at 14 bases. The clonotype was recovered from a woman aged 25 to 39 who had been exposed to COVID-19. The CDR3 region has the DNA TGCGCCAGCAGCTTGGGACTAGCGGGGGGGCGCGAGCAGTACTTC. Translation gives CASSLGLAGGREQYF.